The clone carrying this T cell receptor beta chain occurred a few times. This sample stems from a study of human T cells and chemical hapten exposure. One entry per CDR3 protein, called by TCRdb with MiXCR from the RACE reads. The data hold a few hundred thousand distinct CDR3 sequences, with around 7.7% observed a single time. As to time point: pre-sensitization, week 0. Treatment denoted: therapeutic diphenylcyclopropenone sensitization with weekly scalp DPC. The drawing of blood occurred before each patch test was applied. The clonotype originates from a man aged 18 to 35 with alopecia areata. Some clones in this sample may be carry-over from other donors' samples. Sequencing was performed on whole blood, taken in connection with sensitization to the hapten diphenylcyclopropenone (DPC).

The CDR3 loop reads CASSSGDKSSSYNEQFF. The CDR3 DNA sequence: TGTGCCAGCAGCTCGGGGGACAAAAGCAGCTCCTACAATGAGCAGTTCTTC. This rearrangement joins TRBV5-5 to TRBJ2-1; D possibly matches TRBD1 or TRBD2 (6 bases each). Germline V gives CDR1 SGHKS, CDR2 YYEKEE (reference sequence). The CDR3 sequence is 17 residues long. V was pared by 3 bases and J by 0 bases, with 16 bases between.